Listed below are T cell receptor beta chains from one sample, sequenced in a study of CD8+ T cells in alopecia areata. Clones were read by immunoSEQ multiplex PCR, and TCRdb kept only the in-frame ones, dropping some. The data contain 65,000 to 75,000 clones, 29% of them singletons. Sequences were derived from CD8+ T cells sorted from blood, sampled at week 4, from a patient treated with tofacitinib. The receptors were gathered from a human donor with alopecia areata. The CDR3 runs from the conserved cysteine through the conserved F or W. A D gene is named only where the DNA matches it firmly. Size tells how often a clone was seen (once, few, many) or the class of an expanded clone, and some rows leave it out.

CDR3nt: TGTGCCTGGATGACAGACGTAGCGGGGGAGCTGTTTTTT
CDR3aa: CAWMTDVAGELFF
v_gene: TRBV30
d_gene: .
j_gene: TRBJ2-2
abundance: .

CDR3nt: TGTGCCAGCAGCTCGGAAAACAGGGATGGCTACACCTTC
CDR3aa: CASSSENRDGYTF
v_gene: TRBV7-9
d_gene: .
j_gene: TRBJ1-2
abundance: .

CDR3nt: TGTGCCTATCTGACTAGCGGGAGCGGTGAGCAGTACTTC
CDR3aa: CAYLTSGSGEQYF
v_gene: TRBV30
d_gene: TRBD2
j_gene: TRBJ2-7
abundance: .

CDR3nt: TGTGCCAGCAGCATCGCGTACAGGGGGAACGAGCAGTACTTC
CDR3aa: CASSIAYRGNEQYF
v_gene: TRBV27
d_gene: TRBD1
j_gene: TRBJ2-7
abundance: .

CDR3nt: TGTGCCACCAGCGGAACAGGATTAAACGGACTCCACGGGGAGCTGTTTTTT
CDR3aa: CATSGTGLNGLHGELFF
v_gene: TRBV15
d_gene: .
j_gene: TRBJ2-2
abundance: .

CDR3nt: TGCAGCGTTGCAGAAGAGACCCAGTACTTC
CDR3aa: CSVAEETQYF
v_gene: TRBV29-1
d_gene: .
j_gene: TRBJ2-5
abundance: few

CDR3nt: TGCGCCAGCAGCTTCACAGACAATGAGCAGTTCTTC
CDR3aa: CASSFTDNEQFF
v_gene: TRBV5-1
d_gene: .
j_gene: TRBJ2-1
abundance: few

CDR3nt: TGCAGCGTCGACGGGACAGGGGCCGTTGCGGATGGCTACACCTTC
CDR3aa: CSVDGTGAVADGYTF
v_gene: TRBV29-1
d_gene: TRBD1
j_gene: TRBJ1-2
abundance: .

CDR3nt: TGTGCCAGCAGTTTAGGATTAGGGATCACTGGCTACACCTTC
CDR3aa: CASSLGLGITGYTF
v_gene: TRBV28
d_gene: .
j_gene: TRBJ1-2
abundance: .

CDR3nt: TGTGCCAGCAGTCCCAGTTTAGGATACCGTAATGAGCAGTTCTTC
CDR3aa: CASSPSLGYRNEQFF
v_gene: TRBV2
d_gene: .
j_gene: TRBJ2-1
abundance: few

CDR3nt: TGTGCCAGCAGCGCCGGGGGGTTTGCATCTCGGAGCACAGATACGCAGTATTTT
CDR3aa: CASSAGGFASRSTDTQYF
v_gene: TRBV13
d_gene: TRBD2
j_gene: TRBJ2-3
abundance: .

CDR3nt: TGTGCCAGCAGCACTGGGACTGAAGAACCTAACTATGGCTACACCTTC
CDR3aa: CASSTGTEEPNYGYTF
v_gene: TRBV9
d_gene: .
j_gene: TRBJ1-2
abundance: .

CDR3nt: TGTGCCAGCAGTGCAAAACCCCGGGGACTAGCGGGACATCACGAGCAGTACTTC
CDR3aa: CASSAKPRGLAGHHEQYF
v_gene: TRBV27
d_gene: TRBD2
j_gene: TRBJ2-7
abundance: .

CDR3nt: TGTGCCTGGGAACAGGGATCTGGGGCCAACGTCCTGACTTTC
CDR3aa: CAWEQGSGANVLTF
v_gene: TRBV30
d_gene: .
j_gene: TRBJ2-6
abundance: few

CDR3nt: TGCGCCAGCAGCCAAATGAAAGCTGGAAACACCATATATTTT
CDR3aa: CASSQMKAGNTIYF
v_gene: TRBV4-1
d_gene: .
j_gene: TRBJ1-3
abundance: few

CDR3nt: TGCGCCAGCAGGCGAACGGGTGGGGCCAACGTCCTGACTTTC
CDR3aa: CASRRTGGANVLTF
v_gene: TRBV4-1
d_gene: .
j_gene: TRBJ2-6
abundance: few

CDR3nt: TGTGCCAGCAGCCATTGGGGGGGAGAAGAGACCCAGTACTTC
CDR3aa: CASSHWGGEETQYF
v_gene: TRBV7-9
d_gene: TRBD2
j_gene: TRBJ2-5
abundance: few

CDR3nt: TGTGCCAGCAGTGAATTCGGAACAGACGGGGGCTACACCTTC
CDR3aa: CASSEFGTDGGYTF
v_gene: TRBV25-1
d_gene: .
j_gene: TRBJ1-2
abundance: .

CDR3nt: TGTGCCAGCAGCTTAATAACGGGGCCGACAGATACGCAGTATTTT
CDR3aa: CASSLITGPTDTQYF
v_gene: TRBV7-9
d_gene: .
j_gene: TRBJ2-3
abundance: .

CDR3nt: TGCAGCGTCGCTTTTTCCAACCTCCACGAGCAGTACTTC
CDR3aa: CSVAFSNLHEQYF
v_gene: TRBV29-1
d_gene: .
j_gene: TRBJ2-7
abundance: few

CDR3nt: TGTGCCTGGAGTCTAGGACCGGAGCAGTACTTC
CDR3aa: CAWSLGPEQYF
v_gene: TRBV30
d_gene: .
j_gene: TRBJ2-7
abundance: few

CDR3nt: TGTGCCTGGAGTGTACTTGGCGGATCATACGAGCAGTACTTC
CDR3aa: CAWSVLGGSYEQYF
v_gene: TRBV30
d_gene: .
j_gene: TRBJ2-7
abundance: .

CDR3nt: TGTGCCAGCAGCTTTCTTGACGGGACAGACGAGCAGTACTTC
CDR3aa: CASSFLDGTDEQYF
v_gene: TRBV11-2
d_gene: TRBD1
j_gene: TRBJ2-7
abundance: .

CDR3nt: TGCAGCGTTGAAGATCAGGGGTTACTTAACTATGGCTACACCTTC
CDR3aa: CSVEDQGLLNYGYTF
v_gene: TRBV29-1
d_gene: .
j_gene: TRBJ1-2
abundance: .

CDR3nt: TGCAGCGTTACAGGGAACTATGGCTACACCTTC
CDR3aa: CSVTGNYGYTF
v_gene: TRBV29-1
d_gene: .
j_gene: TRBJ1-2
abundance: .

CDR3nt: TGTGCCAGCTCCGGACTACCTTTGAATGAGCAGTTCTTC
CDR3aa: CASSGLPLNEQFF
v_gene: TRBV2
d_gene: .
j_gene: TRBJ2-1
abundance: .

CDR3nt: TGCAGCGTTGATTTCGATACCGTCGGAGGGAGCTATGGCTACACCTTC
CDR3aa: CSVDFDTVGGSYGYTF
v_gene: TRBV29-1
d_gene: .
j_gene: TRBJ1-2
abundance: few

CDR3nt: TGTGCCAGCAGCCCGGGACAGTTGACCCAGCCCCAGCATTTT
CDR3aa: CASSPGQLTQPQHF
v_gene: TRBV27
d_gene: TRBD1
j_gene: TRBJ1-5
abundance: few

CDR3nt: TGTGCCAGCAGCTTGACAGGATCCTACAATGAGCAGTTCTTC
CDR3aa: CASSLTGSYNEQFF
v_gene: TRBV7-9
d_gene: .
j_gene: TRBJ2-1
abundance: .

CDR3nt: TGTGCCAGCAGTCTGACAGGGAGTCCGATCTACGAGCAGTACTTC
CDR3aa: CASSLTGSPIYEQYF
v_gene: TRBV27
d_gene: TRBD1
j_gene: TRBJ2-7
abundance: few

CDR3nt: TGCGCCAGCAGCCAAGGGGGCGGGAGTGAGGAGACCCAGTACTTC
CDR3aa: CASSQGGGSEETQYF
v_gene: TRBV4-1
d_gene: TRBD2
j_gene: TRBJ2-5
abundance: .

CDR3nt: TGCAGCGTTGCGCTCGGGGGGGCCTACGAGCAGTACTTC
CDR3aa: CSVALGGAYEQYF
v_gene: TRBV29-1
d_gene: TRBD2
j_gene: TRBJ2-7
abundance: few

CDR3nt: TGCAGCGTTGACGGGGGGGATGGCTACACCTTC
CDR3aa: CSVDGGDGYTF
v_gene: TRBV29-1
d_gene: .
j_gene: TRBJ1-2
abundance: few

CDR3nt: TGTGCCAGCAGTGAGTGGGGAACAGATACGCAGTATTTT
CDR3aa: CASSEWGTDTQYF
v_gene: TRBV2
d_gene: .
j_gene: TRBJ2-3
abundance: .

CDR3nt: TGTGCCAGCAGCCTGACTAGCGGGAGGGCTAGTTTCTACAATGAGCAGTTCTTC
CDR3aa: CASSLTSGRASFYNEQFF
v_gene: TRBV7-2
d_gene: TRBD2
j_gene: TRBJ2-1
abundance: .

CDR3nt: TGTGCCAGTAGGACAGGGGTTGGGCAGCCCCAGCATTTT
CDR3aa: CASRTGVGQPQHF
v_gene: TRBV27
d_gene: TRBD1
j_gene: TRBJ1-5
abundance: .

CDR3nt: TGCAGCGTTGAAGGGACTAGCGGGAGTTATGAGCAGTTCTTC
CDR3aa: CSVEGTSGSYEQFF
v_gene: TRBV29-1
d_gene: TRBD2
j_gene: TRBJ2-1
abundance: few

CDR3nt: TGCGCCAGCACCGTCCTCCCTAGCGGGAGTTACAATGAGCAGTTCTTC
CDR3aa: CASTVLPSGSYNEQFF
v_gene: TRBV23-1
d_gene: TRBD2
j_gene: TRBJ2-1
abundance: .

CDR3nt: TGTGCCAGCAGCTTGGGGGAATTAGCCAAAAACATTCAGTACTTC
CDR3aa: CASSLGELAKNIQYF
v_gene: TRBV7-2
d_gene: .
j_gene: TRBJ2-4
abundance: .

CDR3nt: TGTGCCAGCAGTAGTCGACAGGGGAGAGAGACCCAGTACTTC
CDR3aa: CASSSRQGRETQYF
v_gene: TRBV6-5
d_gene: TRBD1
j_gene: TRBJ2-5
abundance: once

CDR3nt: TGCAGCGTTGTAGTGGCAGGCTCGGGGGAGCAGTACTTC
CDR3aa: CSVVVAGSGEQYF
v_gene: TRBV29-1
d_gene: .
j_gene: TRBJ2-7
abundance: few

CDR3nt: TGTGCCTGGGGGGGACAGGGGGCACACACCGGGGAGCTGTTTTTT
CDR3aa: CAWGGQGAHTGELFF
v_gene: TRBV30
d_gene: TRBD1
j_gene: TRBJ2-2
abundance: .

CDR3nt: TGTGCCAGCAGCTCGACGGATTATAGCAATCAGCCCCAGCATTTT
CDR3aa: CASSSTDYSNQPQHF
v_gene: TRBV5-6
d_gene: .
j_gene: TRBJ1-5
abundance: .

CDR3nt: TGTGCCAGCAGTTTCCTCCCGGGGGACAAAAACATTCAGTACTTC
CDR3aa: CASSFLPGDKNIQYF
v_gene: TRBV27
d_gene: .
j_gene: TRBJ2-4
abundance: .

CDR3nt: TGCAACGTCCCGGGACAGGGGAGCACTGAAGCTTTCTTT
CDR3aa: CNVPGQGSTEAFF
v_gene: TRBV29-1
d_gene: TRBD1
j_gene: TRBJ1-1
abundance: once

CDR3nt: TGTGCCAGCAGCGAGGGAGTCTCCTACGAGCAGTACTTC
CDR3aa: CASSEGVSYEQYF
v_gene: TRBV7-9
d_gene: .
j_gene: TRBJ2-7
abundance: .

CDR3nt: TGCGCCAGCAGCCCGGGACTAGCGGGCCCCTACGAGCAGTACTTC
CDR3aa: CASSPGLAGPYEQYF
v_gene: TRBV5-1
d_gene: TRBD2
j_gene: TRBJ2-7
abundance: .

CDR3nt: TGCAGCGTTCTCACTAGCGGATCCTACGAGCAGTACTTC
CDR3aa: CSVLTSGSYEQYF
v_gene: TRBV29-1
d_gene: TRBD2
j_gene: TRBJ2-7
abundance: .

CDR3nt: TGTGCCAGCAGCCCGAGCGGGAGGGTGTACAATGAGCAGTTCTTC
CDR3aa: CASSPSGRVYNEQFF
v_gene: TRBV9
d_gene: TRBD2
j_gene: TRBJ2-1
abundance: .

CDR3nt: TGCAGCGTCACAAGACAGGGGGCTCGGGGAAACACTGAAGCTTTCTTT
CDR3aa: CSVTRQGARGNTEAFF
v_gene: TRBV29-1
d_gene: TRBD1
j_gene: TRBJ1-1
abundance: .

CDR3nt: TGCAGCGTCGCCAGCGGTGACACAGATACGCAGTATTTT
CDR3aa: CSVASGDTDTQYF
v_gene: TRBV29-1
d_gene: .
j_gene: TRBJ2-3
abundance: .

CDR3nt: TGTGCCAGCGCCGGACAGGAGATTCGAAACACCGGGGAGCTGTTTTTT
CDR3aa: CASAGQEIRNTGELFF
v_gene: TRBV2
d_gene: TRBD1
j_gene: TRBJ2-2
abundance: .

CDR3nt: TGTGCCAGCGGAGGACAGGGGGCGGACTATGGCTACACCTTC
CDR3aa: CASGGQGADYGYTF
v_gene: TRBV27
d_gene: TRBD1
j_gene: TRBJ1-2
abundance: .

CDR3nt: TGTGCCAGCAGCGCCTCCGGGACTCGCGCGGAGACCCAGTACTTC
CDR3aa: CASSASGTRAETQYF
v_gene: TRBV9
d_gene: .
j_gene: TRBJ2-5
abundance: few

CDR3nt: TGTGCCAGCAGCTTACCGGGGAACACTGAAGCTTTCTTT
CDR3aa: CASSLPGNTEAFF
v_gene: TRBV7-9
d_gene: .
j_gene: TRBJ1-1
abundance: .

CDR3nt: TGTGCCAGCAGTCCCCTGGACAGAAACAATGAGCAGTTCTTC
CDR3aa: CASSPLDRNNEQFF
v_gene: TRBV27
d_gene: .
j_gene: TRBJ2-1
abundance: few

CDR3nt: TGCAGCGTTAAACAGTCCGGGGAGCTGTTTTTT
CDR3aa: CSVKQSGELFF
v_gene: TRBV29-1
d_gene: .
j_gene: TRBJ2-2
abundance: few

CDR3nt: TGTGCCAGCAGTGAGGAGGATCCCAACTATGGCTACACCTTC
CDR3aa: CASSEEDPNYGYTF
v_gene: TRBV7-9
d_gene: .
j_gene: TRBJ1-2
abundance: few